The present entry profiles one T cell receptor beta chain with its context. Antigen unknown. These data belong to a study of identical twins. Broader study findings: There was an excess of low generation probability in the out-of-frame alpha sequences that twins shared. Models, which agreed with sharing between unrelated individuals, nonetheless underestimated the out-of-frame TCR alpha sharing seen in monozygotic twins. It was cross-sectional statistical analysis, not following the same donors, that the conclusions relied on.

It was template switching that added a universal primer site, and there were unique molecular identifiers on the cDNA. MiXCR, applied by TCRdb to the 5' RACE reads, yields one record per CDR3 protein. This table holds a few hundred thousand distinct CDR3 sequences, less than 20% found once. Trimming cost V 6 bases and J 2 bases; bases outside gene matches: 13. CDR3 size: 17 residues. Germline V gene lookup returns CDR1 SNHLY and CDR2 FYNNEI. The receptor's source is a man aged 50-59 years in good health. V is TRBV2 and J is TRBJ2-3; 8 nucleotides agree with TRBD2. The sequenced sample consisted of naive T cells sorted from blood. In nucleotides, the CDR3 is TGTGCCAGCAGCGACCCACTTGAAGCGGGGGACACAGATACGCAGTATTTT. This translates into CASSDPLEAGDTDTQYF. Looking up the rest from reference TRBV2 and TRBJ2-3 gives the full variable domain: EPEVTQTPSHQVTQMGQEVILRCVPISNHLYFYWYRQILGQKVEFLVSFYNNEISEKSEIFDDQFSVERPDGSNFTLKIRSTKLEDSAMYFCASSDPLEAGDTDTQYFGPGTRLTVL.